This T cell receptor beta chain comes out of a study of blood T cell repertoires in COVID-19. The overall study: The cDNA or gDNA used as material had been derived from T cells, B-cell-depleted T cells, or PBMCs.

Source study methods: Reference gene primer amplification gave estimated nucleated cell counts. Sequencing used immunoSEQ multiplex PCR; TCRdb keeps in-frame clones, though not all of them. V, J and clone size reflect that table, while D and trimming were determined from the DNA. The sample lists approximately 150,000 clones, around nine tenths occurring once. Trimming took 3 bases from V and 9 from J, leaving 17 bases between them. The CDR3 length is 15 residues. Per germline, CDR1 LNHNV and CDR2 YYDKDF (reference sequence). The sequence was collected from a woman aged 60-70 years with acute or convalescent COVID-19. The specimen sequenced was peripheral blood. The chain employs TRBV15 and TRBJ2-2; no reliable D call. The DNA for the CDR3 is TGTGCCACCAGCAGTGTCCGGCATTCTGGGCGGGAGCTGTTTTTT. It codes for CATSSVRHSGRELFF.